Below are 3 T cell receptor beta chains sequenced from a single sample in a study of blood T cell repertoires in COVID-19. The data were produced by immunoSEQ multiplex PCR, yet TCRdb's version contains in-frame clones alone and is incomplete. The sample lists approximately 200,000 clones, around 84% occurring once. The sequenced material came from peripheral blood. The source is a man aged 35 to 55 with acute or convalescent COVID-19.

The J gene is TRBJ1-5, the V gene TRBV7-2; D perhaps matches TRBD1 (5 bases). CDR1 is SGHTA, CDR2 FQGNSA, per germline. The CDR3 has 13 residues. Trimming took 4 bases from V and 4 from J, leaving 8 bases between them. The CDR3 is CASSSPGNQPQHF. The CDR3 DNA is TGTGCCAGCAGCTCACCAGGGAATCAGCCCCAGCATTTT.

The chain recombines TRBV20-1 with TRBJ2-5; no firm D call. The CDR3 has 11 residues. Germline CDR1 is DFQATT and CDR2 is SNEGSKA (reference sequence). Trimming left V 5 bases short and J 5 bases short, with 9 bases between. Here the CDR3 reads CSAAPVETQYF. The DNA of the CDR3 is TGCAGTGCTGCCCCGGTGGAGACCCAGTACTTC.

V gene TRBV6-5 combines with J gene TRBJ2-3; 7 nucleotides line up with TRBD2. Germline V gene sequence: CDR1 MNHEY, CDR2 SVGAGI. This CDR3 contains 15 residues. The junction had 8 bases not matched to a gene; V was cut back by 6 bases and J by 2 bases. CDR3 DNA: TGTGCCAGCAGGAGCGGGGACTTCTCCACAGATACGCAGTATTTT. Amino acid sequence: CASRSGDFSTDTQYF.